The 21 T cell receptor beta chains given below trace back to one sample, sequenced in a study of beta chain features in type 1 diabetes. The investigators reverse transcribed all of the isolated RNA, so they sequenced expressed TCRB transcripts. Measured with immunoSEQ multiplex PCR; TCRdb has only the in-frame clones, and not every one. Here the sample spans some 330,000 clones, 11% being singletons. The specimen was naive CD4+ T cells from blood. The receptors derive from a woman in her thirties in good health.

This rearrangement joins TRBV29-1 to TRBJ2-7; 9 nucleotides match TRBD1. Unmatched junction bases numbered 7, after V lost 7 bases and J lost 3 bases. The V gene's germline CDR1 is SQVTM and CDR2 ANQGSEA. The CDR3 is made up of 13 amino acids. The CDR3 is CSARDRVHYEQYF. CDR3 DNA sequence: TGCAGCGCAAGGGACAGGGTTCACTACGAGCAGTACTTC.

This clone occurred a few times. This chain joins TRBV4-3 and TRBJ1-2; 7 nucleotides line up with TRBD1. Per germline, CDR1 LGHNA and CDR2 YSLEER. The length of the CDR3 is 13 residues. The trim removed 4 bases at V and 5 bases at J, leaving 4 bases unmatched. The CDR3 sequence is CASSRTGDYGYTF. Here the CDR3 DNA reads TGCGCCAGCAGCCGGACAGGCGATTATGGCTACACCTTC.

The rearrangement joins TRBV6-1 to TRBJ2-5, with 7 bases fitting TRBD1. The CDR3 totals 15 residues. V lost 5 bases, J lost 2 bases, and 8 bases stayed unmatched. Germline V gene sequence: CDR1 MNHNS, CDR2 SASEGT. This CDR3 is CASSITGAGQETQYF. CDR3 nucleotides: TGTGCCAGCAGTATAACAGGGGCTGGTCAAGAGACCCAGTACTTC.

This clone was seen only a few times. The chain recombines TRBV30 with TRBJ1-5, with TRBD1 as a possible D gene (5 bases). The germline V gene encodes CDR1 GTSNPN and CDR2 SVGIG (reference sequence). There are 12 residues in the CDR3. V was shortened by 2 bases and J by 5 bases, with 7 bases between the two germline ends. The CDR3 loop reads CAWSQGDQPQHF. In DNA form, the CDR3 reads TGTGCCTGGAGTCAAGGGGATCAGCCCCAGCATTTT.

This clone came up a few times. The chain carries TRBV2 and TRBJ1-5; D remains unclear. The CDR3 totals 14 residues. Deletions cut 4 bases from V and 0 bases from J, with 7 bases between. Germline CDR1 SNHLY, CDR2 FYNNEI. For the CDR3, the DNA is TGTGCCAGCAGTGGAGAGTATAGCAATCAGCCCCAGCATTTT. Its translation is CASSGEYSNQPQHF.

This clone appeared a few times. The DNA for the CDR3 is TGTGCCAGCAGCCCCCTCGAAGAGACTTACAATGAGCAGTTCTTC. It is translated as CASSPLEETYNEQFF. This chain links TRBV7-9 with TRBJ2-1, with D hard to call. Germline lookup yields CDR1 SEHNR and CDR2 FQNEAQ (reference sequence). The CDR3 consists of 15 residues. Trimming stripped 5 bases from V and 4 bases from J, with 15 bases between.

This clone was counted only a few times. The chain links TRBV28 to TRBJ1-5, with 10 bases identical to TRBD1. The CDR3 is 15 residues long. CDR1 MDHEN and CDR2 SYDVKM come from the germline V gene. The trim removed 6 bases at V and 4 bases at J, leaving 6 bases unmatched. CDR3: CASSQTGGSNQPQHF. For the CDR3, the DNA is TGTGCCAGCAGCCAGACAGGGGGCTCGAATCAGCCCCAGCATTTT.

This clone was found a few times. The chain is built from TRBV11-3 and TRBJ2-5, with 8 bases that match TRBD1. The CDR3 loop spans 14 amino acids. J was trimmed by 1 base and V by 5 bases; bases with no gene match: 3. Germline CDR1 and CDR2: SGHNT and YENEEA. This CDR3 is CASSPGGTQETQYF. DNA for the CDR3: TGTGCCAGCAGCCCAGGGGGCACCCAAGAGACCCAGTACTTC.

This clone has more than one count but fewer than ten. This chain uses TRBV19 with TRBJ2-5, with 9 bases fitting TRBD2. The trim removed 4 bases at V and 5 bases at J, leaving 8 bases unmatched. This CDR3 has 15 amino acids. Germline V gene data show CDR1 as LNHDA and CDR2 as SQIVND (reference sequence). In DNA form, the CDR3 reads TGTGCCAGTAGTAACCCTAGCGGGATCCGGGAGACCCAGTACTTC. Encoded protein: CASSNPSGIRETQYF.

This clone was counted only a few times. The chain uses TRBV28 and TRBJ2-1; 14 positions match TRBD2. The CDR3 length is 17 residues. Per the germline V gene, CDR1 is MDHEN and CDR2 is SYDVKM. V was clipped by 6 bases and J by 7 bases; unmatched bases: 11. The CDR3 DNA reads TGTGCCAGCAGCACAAATTCGGGACTAGCGGGAGTAAATGAGCAGTTCTTC. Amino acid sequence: CASSTNSGLAGVNEQFF.

This CDR3 is CASGYKTNTEAFF. CDR3 nucleotides: TGCGCCAGCGGTTACAAAACAAACACTGAAGCTTTCTTT. The V gene is TRBV4-3, the J gene TRBJ1-1; D uncertain. This CDR3 contains 13 residues. Germline loops: CDR1 LGHNA, CDR2 YSLEER. V lost 8 bases and J 2 bases, leaving 12 bases between the germline ends.

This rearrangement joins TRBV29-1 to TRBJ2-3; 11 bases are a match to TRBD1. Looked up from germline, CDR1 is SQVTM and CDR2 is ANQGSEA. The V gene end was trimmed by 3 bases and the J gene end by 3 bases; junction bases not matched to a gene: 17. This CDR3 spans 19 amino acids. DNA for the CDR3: TGCAGCGTTGAGCTTACCCGCGGGTTGGACAGGGGGCAAACAGATACGCAGTATTTT. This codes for CSVELTRGLDRGQTDTQYF.

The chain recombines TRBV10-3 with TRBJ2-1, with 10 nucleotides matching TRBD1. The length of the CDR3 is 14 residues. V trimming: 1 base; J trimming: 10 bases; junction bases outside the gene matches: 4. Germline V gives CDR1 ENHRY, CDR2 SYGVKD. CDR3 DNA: TGTGCCATCAGTGAGTGGACAGGGGGGGGAGAGCAGTTCTTC. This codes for CAISEWTGGGEQFF.

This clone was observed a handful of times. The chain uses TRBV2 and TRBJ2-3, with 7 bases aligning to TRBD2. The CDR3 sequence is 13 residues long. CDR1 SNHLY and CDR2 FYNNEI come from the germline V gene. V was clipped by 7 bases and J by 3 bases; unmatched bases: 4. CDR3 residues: CASKAGVTDTQYF. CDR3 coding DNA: TGTGCCAGCAAGGCGGGAGTAACAGATACGCAGTATTTT.

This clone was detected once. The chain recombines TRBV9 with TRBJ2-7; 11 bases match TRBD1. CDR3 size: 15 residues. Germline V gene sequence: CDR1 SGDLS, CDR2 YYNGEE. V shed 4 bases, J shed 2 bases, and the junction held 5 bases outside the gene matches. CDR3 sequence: CASSFGQGATYEQYF. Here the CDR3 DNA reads TGTGCCAGCAGCTTCGGACAGGGGGCTACCTACGAGCAGTACTTC.

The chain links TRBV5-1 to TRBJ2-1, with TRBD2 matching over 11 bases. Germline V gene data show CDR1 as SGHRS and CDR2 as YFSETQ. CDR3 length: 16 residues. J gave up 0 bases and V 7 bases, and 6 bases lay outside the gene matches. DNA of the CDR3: TGCGCCAGCCTTCCGGGACTAGCGGACTCCTACAATGAGCAGTTCTTC. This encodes CASLPGLADSYNEQFF.

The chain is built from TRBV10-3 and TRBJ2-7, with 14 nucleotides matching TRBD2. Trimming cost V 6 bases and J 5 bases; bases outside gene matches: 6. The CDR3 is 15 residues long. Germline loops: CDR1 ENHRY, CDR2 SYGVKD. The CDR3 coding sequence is TGTGCCATCAGGGATGGGACTAGCGGGAGCCACGAGCAGTACTTC. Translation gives CAIRDGTSGSHEQYF.

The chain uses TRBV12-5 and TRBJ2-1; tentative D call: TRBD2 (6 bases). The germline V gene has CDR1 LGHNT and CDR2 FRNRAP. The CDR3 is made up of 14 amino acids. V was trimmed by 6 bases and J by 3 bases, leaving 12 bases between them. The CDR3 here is CASGAGGNYNEQFF. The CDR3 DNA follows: TGTGCTAGTGGGGCCGGCGGGAACTACAATGAGCAGTTCTTC.

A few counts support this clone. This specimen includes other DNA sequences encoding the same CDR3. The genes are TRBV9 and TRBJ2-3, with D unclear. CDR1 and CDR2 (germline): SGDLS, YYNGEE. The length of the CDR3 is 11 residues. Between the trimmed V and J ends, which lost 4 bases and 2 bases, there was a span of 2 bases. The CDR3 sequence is CASSLTDTQYF. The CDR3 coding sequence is TGTGCCAGCAGCCTCACAGATACGCAGTATTTT.

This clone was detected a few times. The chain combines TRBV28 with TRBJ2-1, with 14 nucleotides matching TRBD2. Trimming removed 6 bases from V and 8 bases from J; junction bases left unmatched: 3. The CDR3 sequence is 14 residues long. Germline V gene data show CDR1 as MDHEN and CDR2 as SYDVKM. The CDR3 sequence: CASRPGLAGDEQFF. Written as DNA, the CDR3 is TGTGCCAGCAGACCGGGACTAGCGGGAGATGAGCAGTTCTTC.

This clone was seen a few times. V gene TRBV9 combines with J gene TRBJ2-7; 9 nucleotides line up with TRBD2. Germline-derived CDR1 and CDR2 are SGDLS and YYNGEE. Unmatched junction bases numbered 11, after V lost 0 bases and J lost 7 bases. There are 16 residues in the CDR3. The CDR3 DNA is TGTGCCAGCAGCGTAGATATACTAGCGGGCAGTGGGGAGCAGTACTTC. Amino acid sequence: CASSVDILAGSGEQYF.